Listed below are T cell receptor beta chains from one sample, sequenced in a study of OX40 agonist ivuxolimab in advanced cancers. Profiled with immunoSEQ multiplex PCR; TCRdb holds only in-frame clones, not every one. This table has 75,000 to 90,000 clones, roughly 92% appearing once. The sample consisted of CD4+ or CD8+ T cells sorted from blood, taken in a trial of the OX40 agonist ivuxolimab. These receptors were obtained from an adult with an advanced solid tumor such as melanoma, head and neck, liver or kidney cancer. Both conserved end residues are trimmed from each CDR3. Clone size is given for some rows only: seen once, a few or many times, or a class if the clone is expanded.

. TRBJ2-2 TRBV5-1 ASSLYGTSGRTGELF
. TRBJ1-2 TRBV5-1 ASSLAGGSNYGYT
. TRBJ2-1 TRBV5-6 ASSLRVYNEQF
once TRBJ2-7 TRBV7-9 ATQAGGPLEQY
. TRBJ1-2 TRBV19 ATTKQARGGYT
. TRBJ1-2 TRBV30 AGGGDLNYGYT
. TRBJ2-3 TRBV9 ASSVGIADTQY
. TRBJ1-4 TRBV4-1 ASSQVGPGGEKLF
. TRBJ1-1 TRBV6-1 ASREQGALLLGEAF
. TRBJ1-2 TRBV19 ASSTPSSQLDYGYT
. TRBJ1-1 TRBV29-1 SVWGANTEAF
. TRBJ1-1 TRBV2 ASRLAEAF
. TRBJ2-1 TRBV7-8 ASSLVWRGGRLREQF
. TRBJ1-4 TRBV30 AWSLRGLQGEKLF
once TRBJ2-1 TRBV19 ATSTSGSSDEQF
. TRBJ1-1 TRBV9 ASSVGQGSTEAF
. TRBJ1-2 TRBV7-9 ASSGTASYGYT
. TRBJ1-3 TRBV6-1 ASSWQISGNTIY
few TRBJ1-6 TRBV7-2 ASSLAFTALNSPLH
once TRBJ2-5 TRBV7-2 ASSLVREKETQY
. TRBJ2-3 TRBV7-9 ASSLSVGPDTDTQY
. TRBJ2-5 TRBV21-1 ASSIRQETQY
. TRBJ2-7 TRBV18 ASSPPGFGEQY
. . TRBV14 ASSQVGQGYEQY
once TRBJ1-2 TRBV29-1 SVDGPTGGYYGYT
. TRBJ2-1 TRBV5-1 ASRGHEQF
. TRBJ1-1 TRBV2 ASATRGGPGRAF
. TRBJ1-2 TRBV6-5 ASSPGANYGYT
. TRBJ2-5 TRBV4-1 ASSQDEGRETQY
. TRBJ2-5 TRBV21-1 ASSPLPTSERETQY
. TRBJ1-5 TRBV2 ASTMGYNQPQH
. TRBJ1-2 TRBV9 ASRGQENNYGYT
. TRBJ2-3 TRBV19 ASSIAWDTQY
few TRBJ1-5 TRBV2 ASRGTYNQPQH
. TRBJ1-3 TRBV6-1 ASSEVRGAGNTIY
. TRBJ2-1 TRBV10-3 AISEGGTGSYNEQF
. TRBJ2-3 TRBV9 ASNIAASTDTQY